Here is one T cell receptor (beta chain) with its context. Its antigen is undetermined. The data were taken from a study of T-cell memory formation after mild COVID-19. Study-wide results and limits: Among clones contracting day 15 to 85, CD4/CD8 was balanced, whereas later expanders leaned CD4+.

Germline-derived CDR1 and CDR2 are MNHEY and SVGEGT. This CDR3 has 13 residues. V lost 9 bases to trimming and J lost 3 bases; unmatched junction nucleotides: 5. 5'RACE, which relied on constant-segment primers, yielded TCR alpha and TCR beta cDNA libraries carrying sample barcodes and UMIs. From the 5' RACE reads, TCRdb called clonotypes with MiXCR, one entry per CDR3 protein. Of about 300,000 distinct CDR3 sequences in the sample, roughly 21% are singletons; the top ten hold around a fifth. The sequence was obtained from a young man who had mild COVID-19 (a few samples of this study predate the infection). Cell type and time point are not known. Sequenced sample: PBMCs or a T cell subset sorted from them (not recorded which). The chain has TRBV6-2 or TRBV6-3 and TRBJ2-7, with 10 bases identical to TRBD1. The CDR3 DNA reads as TGTGCCAGTGGGACAGGGGTGTTCTACGAGCAGTACGTC. Translating it yields CASGTGVFYEQYV.